The entry below gives a single T cell receptor beta chain sequence along with its context. This sample is drawn from a study of blood T cell repertoires in COVID-19. Study details: COVID-19 samples collected from the United States, Italy and Spain covered acute and convalescent phases. Sample material is recorded as cDNA or gDNA derived from T cells, B-cell-depleted T cells, or PBMCs.

The CDR3 consists of 15 residues. Germline V gene sequence: CDR1 SGDLS, CDR2 YYNGEE. The ends lost 3 bases at V and 4 bases at J; junction bases unmatched: 4. In the study's own analysis: From reference gene primer amplification, estimates of nucleated cell counts were derived. Assay used: immunoSEQ multiplex PCR; TCRdb lists only in-frame clones, some missing. Clone size and V and J calls were adopted from that table, with D and trimming inferred from the DNA. The sample has 100,000 to 150,000 clones; 74% are singletons. This receptor was identified in a man aged 55-75 years with acute or convalescent COVID-19. This rearrangement joins TRBV9 to TRBJ2-5, with TRBD2 matching 12 bases. The sequenced sample was peripheral blood. The CDR3 nucleotides read TGTGCCAGCAGCGCCGGACTAGCGGGAAGAGAGACCCAGTACTTC. It specifies CASSAGLAGRETQYF.